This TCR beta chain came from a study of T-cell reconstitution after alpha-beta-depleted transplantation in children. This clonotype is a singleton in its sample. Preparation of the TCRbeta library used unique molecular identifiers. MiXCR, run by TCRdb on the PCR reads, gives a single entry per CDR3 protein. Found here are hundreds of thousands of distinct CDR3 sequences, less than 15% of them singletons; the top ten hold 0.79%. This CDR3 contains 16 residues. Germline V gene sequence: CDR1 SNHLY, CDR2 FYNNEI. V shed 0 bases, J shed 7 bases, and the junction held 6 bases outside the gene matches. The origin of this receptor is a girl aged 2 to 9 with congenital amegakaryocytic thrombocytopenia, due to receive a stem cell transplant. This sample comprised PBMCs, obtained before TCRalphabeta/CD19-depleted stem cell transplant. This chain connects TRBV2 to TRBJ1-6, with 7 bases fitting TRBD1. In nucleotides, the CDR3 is TGTGCCAGCAGTGAAGCCCTGACAGGGATCAATTCACCCCTCCACTTT. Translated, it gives CASSEALTGINSPLHF.